The source of this T cell receptor (beta chain) is a study of blood T cell repertoires in COVID-19. Study-wide context: Sites across the United States, Italy and Spain contributed samples from acute and convalescent COVID-19. Nucleic acid was either cDNA or gDNA, and it came from T cells, B-cell-depleted T cells, or PBMCs.

Germline trimming cut 7 bases from V and 2 bases from J; bases unmatched to any gene: 2. CDR1 ENHRY and CDR2 SYGVKD come from the germline V gene. The CDR3 runs 13 residues. Under the authors' procedure: Using reference gene primer amplification, nucleated cell counts were estimated. Only in-frame clones appear in the TCRdb table, and some are missing; sequencing was by immunoSEQ multiplex PCR. V and J calls and clone size come straight from that table; D and trimming were deduced from the DNA. The repertoire holds under 75,000 clones, with roughly 84% as singletons. Sequenced input: peripheral blood. This receptor was obtained from a woman between 70 and 85 years old with acute or convalescent COVID-19. This chain joins TRBV10-3 and TRBJ1-3; the match to TRBD1 covers 7 bases. The CDR3 nucleotides read TGTGCCATCACGGACAGGACTGGAAACACCATATATTTT. Translated: CAITDRTGNTIYF.